Detailed here is one T cell receptor beta chain. This clonotype was detected ten times or more. Its antigen specificity is not known. The input lacks base qualities; no much larger clone sits a single base away. TCR cDNA was made using 5'RACE template switching, a step that added a universal primer site and unique molecular identifiers. cDNA synthesis was primed from both the TCR alpha and TCR beta constant segments. Library amplification involved two PCR steps, and the second step added sample barcodes and sequencing adapters. Sequencing of the libraries was done on either Illumina HiSeq 2500 (2x100 bp) or NovaSeq (2x150 bp). As for how the authors treated the data: Reads were demultiplexed and collapsed into UMI consensus sequences with MIGEC, and V(D)J alignment was performed with MiXCR. Vaccine-responding clonotypes were identified with edgeR using replicate PBMC samples, with FDR below 0.01 and a log2 fold change above 5 up to day 15 being required. Each bulk clonotype was labeled CD4 or CD8 based on which sequenced repertoire, CD4 or CD8, contained the clonotype at higher abundance. The public reads were run again by TCRdb, first through fastp at Q25 and then through MiXCR, and only productive beta chains were kept. Entries are consolidated by CDR3 protein sequence, retaining the most common genes and DNA. TCRdb assigned the V and J calls; the authors' analysis was not used. The sample contains tens of thousands of distinct CDR3 sequences, 7.5% to 8% of them found a single time. Together, the top ten hold about two fifths of the sample.

This sample was included in a study of T cells after yellow fever vaccination (dated by TCRdb to the late 2010s). For the wider study: The SMART-Seq v4 Ultra Low Input RNA kit was used to prepare libraries from fractions with low cell numbers. The cohort comprised two healthy male donors, one aged 18 to 30 and one aged 30 to 39 years. Blood samples were taken at several timepoints before and after primary and secondary immunization, and bulk PBMC replicates and cell subsets were isolated. Bulk TCR alpha and beta repertoires were sequenced longitudinally to track T-cell clones before and after primary and booster YFV17D yellow fever vaccination. General findings and caveats noted by the study authors: A small share of clonotypes occurred in both CD4 and CD8 compartments, likely arising from convergent recombination. After the booster, most of the clones that had expanded following primary vaccination were detected again (96% of CD4 and 85% to 90% of CD8), which suggests that memory was broadly maintained. The secondary T-cell response was weaker than the primary response but faster, peaking on day 5 instead of day 15. Computational filtering was required because FACS-sorted repertoires could contain abundant contaminating clonotypes from the bulk population. Only a couple of donors were included in the study, so the extent to which the findings can be generalized is limited.

The treatment or condition label for this specimen denotes: live attenuated yellow fever vaccine strain. PBMCs were isolated from peripheral blood using a standard Ficoll-Paque protocol. CD4 and CD8 T-cell fractions were isolated with Dynabeads CD4 and CD8 positive selection kits. TriZol was used to extract RNA from bulk PBMCs, from CD4 and CD8 fractions, and from dextramer-positive and dextramer-negative fractions. Sample: CD8+ T cells sorted from PBMCs, taken on the day of the yellow fever booster vaccination. The TCR sequence derives from a young man who received the YFV17D yellow fever vaccine.

The nucleotides are TGTGCCAGCAGCTCAGTGGGGGCGGTGGATACGCAGTATTTT. Its protein reads: CASSSVGAVDTQYF. The chain is assembled from TRBV7-2 and TRBJ2-3; 6 matching bases give a weak D call of TRBD1. V is reduced by 4 bases and J by 6 bases, leaving a spacing of 14 bases between them. Spanning cysteine to phenylalanine, the CDR3 consists of 14 amino acids. The entry retains the CDR3 DNA only, 42 bases that are in frame from base 1. The germline V gene sets CDR1 to SGHTA and CDR2 to FQGNSA.